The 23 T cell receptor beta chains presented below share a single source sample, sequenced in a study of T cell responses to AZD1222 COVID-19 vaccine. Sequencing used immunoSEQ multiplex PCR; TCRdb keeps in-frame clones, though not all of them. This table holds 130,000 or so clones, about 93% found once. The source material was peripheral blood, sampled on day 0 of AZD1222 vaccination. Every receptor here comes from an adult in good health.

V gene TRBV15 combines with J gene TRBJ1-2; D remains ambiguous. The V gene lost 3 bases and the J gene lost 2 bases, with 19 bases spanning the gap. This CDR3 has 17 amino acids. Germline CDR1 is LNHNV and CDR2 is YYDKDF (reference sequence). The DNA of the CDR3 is TGTGCCACCAGCAGGGTCTCCGGGCCTCAAAAAAACTATGGCTACACCTTC. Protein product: CATSRVSGPQKNYGYTF.

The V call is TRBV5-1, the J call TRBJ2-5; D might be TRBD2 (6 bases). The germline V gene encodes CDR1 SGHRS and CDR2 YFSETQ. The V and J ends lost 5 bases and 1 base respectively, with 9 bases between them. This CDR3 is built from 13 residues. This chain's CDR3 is CASRGLPQETQYF. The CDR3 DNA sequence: TGCGCCAGCAGAGGACTACCCCAAGAGACCCAGTACTTC.

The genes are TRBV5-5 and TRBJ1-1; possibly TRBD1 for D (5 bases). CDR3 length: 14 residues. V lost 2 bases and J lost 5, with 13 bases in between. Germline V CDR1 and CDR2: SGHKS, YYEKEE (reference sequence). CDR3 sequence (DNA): TGTGCCAGCAGCTTTGGGCAGGGTTTTACTGAAGCTTTCTTT. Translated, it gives CASSFGQGFTEAFF.

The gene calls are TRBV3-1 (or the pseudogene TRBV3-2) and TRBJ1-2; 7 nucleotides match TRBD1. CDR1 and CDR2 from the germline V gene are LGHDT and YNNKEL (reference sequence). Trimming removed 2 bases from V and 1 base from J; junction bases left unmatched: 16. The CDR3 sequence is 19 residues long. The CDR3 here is CASSQRQGRPDTFNYGYTF. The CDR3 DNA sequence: TGTGCCAGCAGCCAACGACAGGGCAGACCAGATACCTTTAACTATGGCTACACCTTC.

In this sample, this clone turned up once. CDR3 in amino acids: CASTGTSGGIGEQFF. The CDR3 nucleotides are TGTGCCAGCACCGGGACTAGCGGGGGAATCGGTGAGCAGTTCTTC. The chain employs TRBV27 and TRBJ2-1; 14 bases map to TRBD2. The CDR3 contains 15 residues. CDR1 is MNHEY, CDR2 SMNVEV, per germline (reference sequence). V was pared by 7 bases and J by 9 bases, with 8 bases of the junction left unmatched.

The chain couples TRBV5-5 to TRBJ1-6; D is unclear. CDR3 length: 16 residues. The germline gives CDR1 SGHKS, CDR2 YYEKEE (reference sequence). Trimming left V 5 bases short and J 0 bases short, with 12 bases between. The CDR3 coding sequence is TGTGCCAGCAGGGGTGGAAAGGGCTCCTATAATTCACCCCTCCACTTT. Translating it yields CASRGGKGSYNSPLHF. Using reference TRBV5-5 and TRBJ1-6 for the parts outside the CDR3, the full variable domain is DAGVTQSPTHLIKTRGQQVTLRCSPISGHKSVSWYQQVLGQGPQFIFQYYEKEERGRGNFPDRFSARQFPNYSSELNVNALLLGDSALYLCASRGGKGSYNSPLHFGNGTRLTVT.

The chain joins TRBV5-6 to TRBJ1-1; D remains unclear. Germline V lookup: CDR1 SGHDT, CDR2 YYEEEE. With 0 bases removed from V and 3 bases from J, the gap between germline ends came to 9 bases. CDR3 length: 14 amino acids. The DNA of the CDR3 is TGTGCCAGCAGCTTGGATTTATATGACACTGAAGCTTTCTTT. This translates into CASSLDLYDTEAFF.

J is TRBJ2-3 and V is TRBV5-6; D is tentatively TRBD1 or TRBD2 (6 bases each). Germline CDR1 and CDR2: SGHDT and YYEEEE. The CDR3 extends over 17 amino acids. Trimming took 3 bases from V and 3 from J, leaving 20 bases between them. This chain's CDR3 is CASSSVREGGTTDTQYF. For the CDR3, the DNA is TGTGCCAGCAGCTCGGTCAGGGAAGGAGGGACAACAGATACGCAGTATTTT.

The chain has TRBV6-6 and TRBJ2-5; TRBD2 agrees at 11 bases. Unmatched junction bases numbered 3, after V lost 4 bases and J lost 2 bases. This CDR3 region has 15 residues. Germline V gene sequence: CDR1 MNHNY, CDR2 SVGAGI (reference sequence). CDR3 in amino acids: CASSWLAGGQETQYF. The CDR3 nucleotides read TGTGCCAGCAGTTGGCTAGCGGGGGGACAAGAGACCCAGTACTTC.

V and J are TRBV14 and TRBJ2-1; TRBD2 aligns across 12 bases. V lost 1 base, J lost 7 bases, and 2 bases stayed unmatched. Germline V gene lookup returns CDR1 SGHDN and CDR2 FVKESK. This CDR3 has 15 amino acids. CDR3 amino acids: CASSQALAGGNEQFF. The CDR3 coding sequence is TGTGCCAGCAGCCAAGCACTAGCGGGGGGTAATGAGCAGTTCTTC.

The CDR3 DNA reads as TGTGCCTCCCGCGACAGGTTAACTAATGAAAAACTGTTTTTT. Amino acids: CASRDRLTNEKLFF. The chain combines TRBV30 with TRBJ1-4; tentative D call: TRBD1 (6 bases). Trimming stripped 7 bases from V and 1 base from J, with 13 bases between. In germline, CDR1 is GTSNPN, CDR2 SVGIG (reference sequence). The CDR3 is 14 residues long.

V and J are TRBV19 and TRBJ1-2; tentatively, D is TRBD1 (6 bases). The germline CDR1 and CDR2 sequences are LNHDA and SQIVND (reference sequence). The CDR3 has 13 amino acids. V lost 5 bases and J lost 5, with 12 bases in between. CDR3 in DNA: TGTGCCAGTAGTGAGGGGGTGGATTATGGCTACACCTTC. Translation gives CASSEGVDYGYTF.

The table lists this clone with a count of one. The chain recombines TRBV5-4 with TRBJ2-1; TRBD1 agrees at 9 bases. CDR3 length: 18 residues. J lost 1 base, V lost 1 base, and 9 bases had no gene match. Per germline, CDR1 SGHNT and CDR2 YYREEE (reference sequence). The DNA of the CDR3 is TGTGCCAGCAGCTTGCCCCGGGGACAGGGAGAATCCTACAATGAGCAGTTCTTC. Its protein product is CASSLPRGQGESYNEQFF.

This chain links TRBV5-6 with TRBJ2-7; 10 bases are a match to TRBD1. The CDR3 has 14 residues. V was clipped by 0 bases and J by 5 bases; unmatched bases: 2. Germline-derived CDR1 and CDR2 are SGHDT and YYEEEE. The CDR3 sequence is CASSLGDRGNEQYF. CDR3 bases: TGTGCCAGCAGCTTGGGGGACAGGGGAAACGAGCAGTACTTC.

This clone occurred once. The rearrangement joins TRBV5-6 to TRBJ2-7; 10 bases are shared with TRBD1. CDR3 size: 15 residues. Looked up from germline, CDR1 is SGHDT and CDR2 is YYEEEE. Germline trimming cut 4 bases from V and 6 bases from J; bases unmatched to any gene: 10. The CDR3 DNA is TGTGCCAGCAGCCCCCGGGACAGGGGTTCAAGCGAGCAGTACTTC. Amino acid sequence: CASSPRDRGSSEQYF.

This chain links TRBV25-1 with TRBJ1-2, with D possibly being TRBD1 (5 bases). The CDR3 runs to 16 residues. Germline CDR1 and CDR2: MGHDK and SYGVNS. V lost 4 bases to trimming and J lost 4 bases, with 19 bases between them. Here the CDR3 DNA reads TGTGCCAGCAGTGCGCGGACGGCGCGGGGGACCTATGGCTACACCTTC. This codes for CASSARTARGTYGYTF.

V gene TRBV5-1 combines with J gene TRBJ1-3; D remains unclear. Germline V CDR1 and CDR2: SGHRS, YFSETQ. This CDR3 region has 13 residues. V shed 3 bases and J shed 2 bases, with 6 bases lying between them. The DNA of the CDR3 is TGCGCCAGCAGCTCAGGCGCTGGAAACACCATATATTTT. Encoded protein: CASSSGAGNTIYF. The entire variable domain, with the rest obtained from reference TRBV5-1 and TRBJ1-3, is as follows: KAGVTQTPRYLIKTRGQQVTLSCSPISGHRSVSWYQQTPGQGLQFLFEYFSETQRNKGNFPGRFSGRQFSNSRSEMNVSTLELGDSALYLCASSSGAGNTIYFGEGSWLTVV.

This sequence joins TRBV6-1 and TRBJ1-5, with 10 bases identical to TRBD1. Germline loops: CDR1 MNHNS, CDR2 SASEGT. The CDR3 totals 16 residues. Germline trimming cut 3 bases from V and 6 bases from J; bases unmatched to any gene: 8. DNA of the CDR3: TGTGCCAGCAGTGAGACCCGACAGGGGGCTCGTCAGCCCCAGCATTTT. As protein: CASSETRQGARQPQHF.

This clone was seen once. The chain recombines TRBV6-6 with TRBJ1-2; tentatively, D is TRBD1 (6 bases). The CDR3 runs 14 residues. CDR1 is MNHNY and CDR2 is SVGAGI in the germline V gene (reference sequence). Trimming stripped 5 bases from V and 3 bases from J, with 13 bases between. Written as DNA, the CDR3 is TGTGCCAGCAGTCGCCTCAGGGGCGACTATGGCTACACCTTC. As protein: CASSRLRGDYGYTF.

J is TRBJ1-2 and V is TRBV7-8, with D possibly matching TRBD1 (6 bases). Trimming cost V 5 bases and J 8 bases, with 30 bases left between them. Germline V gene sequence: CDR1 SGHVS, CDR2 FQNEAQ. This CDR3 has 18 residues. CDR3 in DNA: TGTGCCAGCAGCCCCGAATCCGGGGGGGCAGCCGGGGGCCTAGGCTACACCTTC. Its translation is CASSPESGGAAGGLGYTF.

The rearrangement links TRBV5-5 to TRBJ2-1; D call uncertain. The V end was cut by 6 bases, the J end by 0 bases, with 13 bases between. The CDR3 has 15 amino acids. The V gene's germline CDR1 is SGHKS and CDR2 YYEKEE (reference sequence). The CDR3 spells CASIIGRSSYNEQFF. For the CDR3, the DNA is TGTGCCAGCATCATCGGCCGAAGCTCCTACAATGAGCAGTTCTTC.

The CDR3 coding sequence is TGCGCCAGCAGCTTGACAACAAATCAGCCCCAGCATTTT. This codes for CASSLTTNQPQHF. This sequence joins TRBV5-1 and TRBJ1-5; no definite D call. V lost 1 base to trimming and J lost 4 bases, with 6 bases between them. Germline lookup yields CDR1 SGHRS and CDR2 YFSETQ. This CDR3 has 13 amino acids.

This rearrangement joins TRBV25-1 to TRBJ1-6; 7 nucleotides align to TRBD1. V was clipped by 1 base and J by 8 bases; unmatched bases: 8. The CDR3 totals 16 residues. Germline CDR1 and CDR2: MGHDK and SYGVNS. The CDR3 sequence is CASSEFIQGRHSPLHF. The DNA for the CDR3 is TGTGCCAGCAGTGAATTTATACAGGGGCGGCATTCACCCCTCCACTTT.